One and the same sample provided the 5 T cell receptor beta chains below, sequenced in a study of chemoradiotherapy in HPV16-positive cancers. Method: immunoSEQ multiplex PCR; TCRdb's copy keeps in-frame clones and lacks some. The profile shows 20,000 to 25,000 clones, about 90% of them singletons. The sample here was blood, taken from a patient who underwent chemoradiotherapy. These receptors were taken from a human donor with HPV-associated anogenital cancer.

The genes are TRBV11-2 and TRBJ1-1, with unresolved D. The ends were cut back, 1 base at V and 5 bases at J, with 14 bases in the middle. The CDR3 contains 15 residues. Looked up from germline, CDR1 is SGHAT and CDR2 is FQNNGV. The CDR3 sequence is CASSLGPGRATEAFF. The CDR3 nucleotides read TGTGCCAGCAGCTTAGGACCCGGGAGGGCTACTGAAGCTTTCTTT.

The J gene is TRBJ1-2, the V gene TRBV5-8, with 9 bases fitting TRBD1. Germline assignment: CDR1 SGHTS and CDR2 YDEGEE. V lost 5 bases, J lost 5 bases, and 10 bases stayed unmatched. This CDR3 has 15 residues. The chain's CDR3 is CASSRNRDRAYGYTF. The CDR3 DNA is TGTGCCAGCAGTCGAAACCGGGACAGGGCATATGGCTACACCTTC.

The CDR3 sequence: CASSHLLRALVQGYTF. DNA of the CDR3: TGTGCCAGCAGTCATTTACTGCGGGCCCTTGTCCAAGGCTACACCTTC. The rearrangement links TRBV6-6 to TRBJ1-2; unclear D gene. The ends were cut back, 5 bases at V and 8 bases at J, with 24 bases in the middle. Germline assignment: CDR1 MNHNY and CDR2 SVGAGI (reference sequence). The CDR3 spans 16 residues.

This clone was seen a single time. V usage is TRBV28 and J usage is TRBJ2-2, with D perhaps matching TRBD1 (5 bases). Germline loops: CDR1 MDHEN, CDR2 SYDVKM. The CDR3 loop spans 14 amino acids. The V and J ends lost 11 bases and 1 base respectively, with 14 bases between them. For the CDR3, the DNA is TGTGCCTCCCACAGGACCCGGAACACCGGGGAGCTGTTTTTT. Protein: CASHRTRNTGELFF. The full variable domain, in which reference TRBV28 and TRBJ2-2 provide the parts outside the CDR3, is DVKVTQSSRYLVKRTGEKVFLECVQDMDHENMFWYRQDPGLGLRLIYFSYDVKMKEKGDIPEGYSVSREKKERFSLILESASTNQTSMYLCASHRTRNTGELFFGEGSRLTVL.

The chain couples TRBV6-4 to TRBJ2-7, with a tentative D call TRBD1 (5 bases). The CDR3 runs to 15 residues. Germline V lookup: CDR1 MRHNA, CDR2 SNTAGT. The V gene lost 0 bases and the J gene lost 3 bases, with 12 bases spanning the gap. The DNA of the CDR3 is TGTGCCAGCAGTGACTCTAGCAGGGCTAGCTACGAGCAGTACTTC. Protein: CASSDSSRASYEQYF.